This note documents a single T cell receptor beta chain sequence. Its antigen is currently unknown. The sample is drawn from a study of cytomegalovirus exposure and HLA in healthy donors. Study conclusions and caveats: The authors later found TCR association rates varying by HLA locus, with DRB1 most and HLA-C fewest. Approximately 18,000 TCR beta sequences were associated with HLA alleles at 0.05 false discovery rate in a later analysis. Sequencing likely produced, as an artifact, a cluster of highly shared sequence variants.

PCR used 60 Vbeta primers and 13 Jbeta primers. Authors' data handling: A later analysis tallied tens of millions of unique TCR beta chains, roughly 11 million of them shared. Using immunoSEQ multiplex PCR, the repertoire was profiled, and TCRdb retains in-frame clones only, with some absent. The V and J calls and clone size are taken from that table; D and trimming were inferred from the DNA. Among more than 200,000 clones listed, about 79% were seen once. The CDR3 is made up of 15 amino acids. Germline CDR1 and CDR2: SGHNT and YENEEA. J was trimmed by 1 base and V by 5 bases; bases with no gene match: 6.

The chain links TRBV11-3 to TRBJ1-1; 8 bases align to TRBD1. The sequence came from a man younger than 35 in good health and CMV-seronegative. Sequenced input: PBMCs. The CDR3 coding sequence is TGTGCCAGCAGCCCACGGACAGGGACGAACACTGAAGCTTTCTTT. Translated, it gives CASSPRTGTNTEAFF. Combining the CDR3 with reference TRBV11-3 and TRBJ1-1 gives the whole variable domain EAGVVQSPRYKIIEKKQPVAFWCNPISGHNTLYWYLQNLGQGPELLIRYENEEAVDDSQLPKDRFSAERLKGVDSTLKIQPAELGDSAVYLCASSPRTGTNTEAFFGQGTRLTVV.